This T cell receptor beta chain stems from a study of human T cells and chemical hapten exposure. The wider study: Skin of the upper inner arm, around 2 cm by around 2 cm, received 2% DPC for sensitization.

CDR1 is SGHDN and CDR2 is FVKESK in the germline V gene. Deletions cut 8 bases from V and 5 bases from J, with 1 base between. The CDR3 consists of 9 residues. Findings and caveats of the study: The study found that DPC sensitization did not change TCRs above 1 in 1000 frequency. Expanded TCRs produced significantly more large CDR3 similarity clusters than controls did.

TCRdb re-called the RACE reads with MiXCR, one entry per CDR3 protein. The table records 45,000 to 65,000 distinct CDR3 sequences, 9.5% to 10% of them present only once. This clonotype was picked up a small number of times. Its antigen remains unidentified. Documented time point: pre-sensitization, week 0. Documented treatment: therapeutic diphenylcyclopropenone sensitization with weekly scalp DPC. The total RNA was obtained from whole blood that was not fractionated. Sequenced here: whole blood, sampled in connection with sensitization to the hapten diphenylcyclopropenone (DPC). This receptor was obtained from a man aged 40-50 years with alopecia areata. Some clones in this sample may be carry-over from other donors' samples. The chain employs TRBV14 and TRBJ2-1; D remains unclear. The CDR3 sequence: CASDNEQFF. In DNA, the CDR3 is TGTGCCAGCGACAATGAGCAGTTCTTC.